This paragraph reports one T cell receptor beta chain. The antigen remains unidentified. Mismatch with germline at one junction end may stem from a read error. The data are from a study of blood T cells in healthy people across ages. Study-wide results and caveats: Unknown donor CMV status possibly confounded expanded clonotype changes.

Germline V gene lookup returns CDR1 SGHRS and CDR2 YFSETQ. The CDR3 spans 15 residues. The second PCR ran about 6 to 11 cycles with a sample-barcoded 5' primer and J-beta primers. TCRdb re-called the 5' RACE reads with MiXCR, one entry per CDR3 protein. The table records around 780,000 distinct CDR3 sequences, around 50% of them present only once. The V gene is TRBV5-1, the J gene TRBJ2-3, with D possibly being TRBD1 (6 bases). The clonotype comes from a man aged 35 to 55 in good health. The material sequenced was blood. In DNA, the CDR3 is TGCGCCAGCAGCGCTCCAGGACAGCCCACAGAGACGCAGTATTTT. It translates to CASSAPGQPTETQYF.